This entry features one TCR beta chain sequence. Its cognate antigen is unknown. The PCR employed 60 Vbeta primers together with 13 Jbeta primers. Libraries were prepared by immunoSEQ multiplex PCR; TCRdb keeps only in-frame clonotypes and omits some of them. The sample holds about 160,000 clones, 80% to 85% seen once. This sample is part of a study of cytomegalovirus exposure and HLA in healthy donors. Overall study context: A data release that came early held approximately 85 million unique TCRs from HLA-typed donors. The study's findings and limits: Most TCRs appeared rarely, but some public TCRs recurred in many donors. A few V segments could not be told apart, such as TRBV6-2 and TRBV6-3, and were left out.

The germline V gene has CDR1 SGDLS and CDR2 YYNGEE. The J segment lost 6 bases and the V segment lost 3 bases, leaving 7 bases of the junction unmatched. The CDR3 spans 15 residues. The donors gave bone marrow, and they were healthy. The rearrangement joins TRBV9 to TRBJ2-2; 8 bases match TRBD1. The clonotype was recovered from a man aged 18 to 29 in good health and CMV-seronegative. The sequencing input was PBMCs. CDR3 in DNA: TGTGCCAGCAGCGCCGGACAGGGATGGGCCGGGGAGCTGTTTTTT. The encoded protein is CASSAGQGWAGELFF.